The rows below give T cell receptor beta chains drawn from one sample of a study of blood T cell repertoires in COVID-19. Sequencing used immunoSEQ multiplex PCR; TCRdb keeps in-frame clones, though not all of them. Here the sample spans 440,000 or so clones, about 89% being singletons. Source material: peripheral blood. The receptors were sampled from a woman aged 35 to 49 with COVID-19, enrolled during active disease. Each CDR3 is given with its conserved first and last residue. D genes are given only for firm matches. Size is stated for part of the rows, as once, few or many counts, or as a class when the clone is expanded.

D gene: -
J gene: TRBJ1-5
clone size: few
V gene: TRBV7-9
CDR3 protein: CASSLETSGQPQHF
CDR3 DNA: TGTGCCAGCAGCTTAGAGACAAGTGGACAGCCCCAGCATTTT

D gene: TRBD2
J gene: TRBJ2-1
clone size: -
V gene: TRBV7-3
CDR3 protein: CASSLGRSGGAYNEQFF
CDR3 DNA: TGTGCCAGCAGCTTGGGCCGCAGCGGGGGGGCCTACAATGAGCAGTTCTTC

D gene: -
J gene: TRBJ2-2
clone size: -
V gene: TRBV19
CDR3 protein: CASSTWNTGELFF
CDR3 DNA: TGTGCCAGTAGTACATGGAACACCGGGGAGCTGTTTTTT

D gene: TRBD1
J gene: TRBJ1-2
clone size: -
V gene: TRBV7-2
CDR3 protein: CASSLKPGTDYGYTF
CDR3 DNA: TGTGCCAGCAGCTTGAAACCCGGGACAGACTATGGCTACACCTTC

D gene: -
J gene: TRBJ1-2
clone size: -
V gene: TRBV3-1/TRBV3-2
CDR3 protein: CASSQWTANYGYTF
CDR3 DNA: TGTGCCAGCAGCCAATGGACAGCTAACTATGGCTACACCTTC

D gene: TRBD2
J gene: TRBJ2-1
clone size: -
V gene: TRBV29-1
CDR3 protein: CSVEGVRGDNEQFF
CDR3 DNA: TGCAGCGTTGAAGGAGTGCGGGGGGACAATGAGCAGTTCTTC

D gene: -
J gene: TRBJ2-3
clone size: -
V gene: TRBV6-5
CDR3 protein: CASSYSPQGRTDTQYF
CDR3 DNA: TGTGCCAGCAGTTACAGTCCTCAGGGGCGCACAGATACGCAGTATTTT

D gene: TRBD2
J gene: TRBJ2-1
clone size: -
V gene: TRBV10-2
CDR3 protein: CASKSAGDPNNEQFF
CDR3 DNA: TGCGCCAGCAAGAGCGCGGGGGACCCTAACAATGAGCAGTTCTTC

D gene: -
J gene: TRBJ1-2
clone size: -
V gene: TRBV9
CDR3 protein: CASSAYSYGYTF
CDR3 DNA: TGTGCCAGCAGCGCTTACAGCTATGGCTACACCTTC

D gene: -
J gene: TRBJ2-3
clone size: -
V gene: TRBV27
CDR3 protein: CASSLGLAKDTQYF
CDR3 DNA: TGTGCCAGCAGTTTGGGTCTAGCGAAAGATACGCAGTATTTT

D gene: -
J gene: TRBJ1-6
clone size: once
V gene: TRBV6-4
CDR3 protein: CASSAVGWGGNSPLHF
CDR3 DNA: TGTGCCAGCAGTGCCGTGGGTTGGGGCGGTAATTCACCCCTCCACTTT

D gene: TRBD2
J gene: TRBJ2-3
clone size: -
V gene: TRBV27
CDR3 protein: CASSLKWRREGTDTQYF
CDR3 DNA: TGTGCCAGCAGTTTAAAGTGGAGGCGGGAGGGCACAGATACGCAGTATTTT

D gene: -
J gene: TRBJ1-1
clone size: few
V gene: TRBV5-4
CDR3 protein: CASRLGGTNTEAFF
CDR3 DNA: TGTGCCAGCAGGTTAGGGGGTACCAACACTGAAGCTTTCTTT

D gene: -
J gene: TRBJ2-3
clone size: once
V gene: TRBV29-1
CDR3 protein: CSVEGGPTDTQYF
CDR3 DNA: TGCAGCGTTGAAGGGGGCCCTACAGATACGCAGTATTTT

D gene: -
J gene: TRBJ2-7
clone size: -
V gene: TRBV5-6
CDR3 protein: CASSSTGRGLPYEQYF
CDR3 DNA: TGTGCCAGCAGTTCTACTGGGCGGGGCCTTCCCTACGAGCAGTACTTC

D gene: TRBD1
J gene: TRBJ1-2
clone size: -
V gene: TRBV19
CDR3 protein: CARPDRVGYGYTF
CDR3 DNA: TGTGCCAGGCCAGACAGGGTGGGCTATGGCTACACCTTC

D gene: -
J gene: TRBJ2-7
clone size: -
V gene: TRBV12-3/TRBV12-4
CDR3 protein: CASSHRAAVKQYF
CDR3 DNA: TGTGCCAGCAGTCACAGGGCTGCGGTGAAGCAGTACTTC

D gene: -
J gene: TRBJ1-1
clone size: -
V gene: TRBV7-9
CDR3 protein: CASSKGLPEGTEAFF
CDR3 DNA: TGTGCCAGCAGTAAGGGACTCCCGGAGGGCACTGAAGCTTTCTTT

D gene: TRBD1
J gene: TRBJ2-3
clone size: -
V gene: TRBV5-1
CDR3 protein: CASSSLDRVGDTQYF
CDR3 DNA: TGCGCCAGCAGCTCACTGGACAGGGTGGGAGATACGCAGTATTTT

D gene: TRBD2
J gene: TRBJ2-7
clone size: -
V gene: TRBV27
CDR3 protein: CATKKGREGTYEQYF
CDR3 DNA: TGTGCCACCAAAAAGGGGCGGGAGGGGACCTACGAGCAGTACTTC

D gene: TRBD1
J gene: TRBJ2-7
clone size: few
V gene: TRBV6-5
CDR3 protein: CASGVDRGLEQYF
CDR3 DNA: TGTGCCAGCGGAGTGGACAGGGGTTTAGAGCAGTACTTC

D gene: -
J gene: TRBJ1-2
clone size: -
V gene: TRBV14
CDR3 protein: CASSQGGQSYGYTF
CDR3 DNA: TGTGCCAGCAGCCAGGGGGGGCAAAGCTATGGCTACACCTTC

D gene: TRBD1
J gene: TRBJ1-5
clone size: -
V gene: TRBV4-2
CDR3 protein: CASSQLFDRVNNQPQHF
CDR3 DNA: TGTGCCAGCAGCCAATTATTCGACAGGGTCAACAATCAGCCCCAGCATTTT

D gene: -
J gene: TRBJ2-1
clone size: -
V gene: TRBV6-5
CDR3 protein: CASTDTGSSYNEQFF
CDR3 DNA: TGTGCCAGCACCGACACGGGGAGCTCCTACAATGAGCAGTTCTTC

D gene: TRBD1
J gene: TRBJ2-7
clone size: -
V gene: TRBV4-3
CDR3 protein: CASSQDPDRGEQYF
CDR3 DNA: TGCGCCAGCAGCCAAGATCCGGACAGGGGCGAGCAGTACTTC

D gene: TRBD1
J gene: TRBJ1-4
clone size: -
V gene: TRBV7-9
CDR3 protein: CASSLSTDRRGEKLFF
CDR3 DNA: TGTGCCAGCAGCTTAAGTACGGACCGCAGGGGGGAAAAACTGTTTTTT

D gene: -
J gene: TRBJ1-1
clone size: few
V gene: TRBV29-1
CDR3 protein: CSVARVLDTEAFF
CDR3 DNA: TGCAGCGTTGCACGGGTATTGGACACTGAAGCTTTCTTT

D gene: TRBD1
J gene: TRBJ2-6
clone size: -
V gene: TRBV5-1
CDR3 protein: CASSLVQGAWANVLTF
CDR3 DNA: TGCGCCAGCAGCTTGGTACAGGGGGCCTGGGCCAACGTCCTGACTTTC

D gene: -
J gene: TRBJ2-3
clone size: once
V gene: TRBV6-6
CDR3 protein: CASSYLGVSSTDTQYF
CDR3 DNA: TGTGCCAGCAGTTACTTAGGGGTGAGCAGCACAGATACGCAGTATTTT

D gene: -
J gene: TRBJ2-7
clone size: -
V gene: TRBV19
CDR3 protein: CASTPGTNTPYEQYF
CDR3 DNA: TGTGCCAGTACCCCTGGGACAAACACTCCCTACGAGCAGTACTTC

D gene: -
J gene: TRBJ1-2
clone size: -
V gene: TRBV28
CDR3 protein: CASSLSSRGGYTF
CDR3 DNA: TGTGCCAGCAGTTTATCGAGTCGCGGGGGCTACACCTTC

D gene: -
J gene: TRBJ2-1
clone size: -
V gene: TRBV9
CDR3 protein: CASSVDGLSYNEQFF
CDR3 DNA: TGTGCCAGCAGCGTAGATGGGCTCTCCTACAATGAGCAGTTCTTC

D gene: TRBD1
J gene: TRBJ2-7
clone size: -
V gene: TRBV7-6
CDR3 protein: CASSLVRGPTGEQYF
CDR3 DNA: TGTGCCAGCAGCTTAGTAAGGGGGCCAACGGGTGAGCAGTACTTC

D gene: -
J gene: TRBJ2-5
clone size: -
V gene: TRBV2
CDR3 protein: CASRGVKALETQYF
CDR3 DNA: TGTGCCAGCAGGGGCGTAAAGGCTCTGGAGACCCAGTACTTC

D gene: -
J gene: TRBJ2-1
clone size: -
V gene: TRBV2
CDR3 protein: CASSDGPSGYNEQFF
CDR3 DNA: TGTGCCAGCAGTGACGGGCCCTCAGGGTACAATGAGCAGTTCTTC

D gene: -
J gene: TRBJ2-2
clone size: -
V gene: TRBV14
CDR3 protein: CASSPRRGFRGGELFF
CDR3 DNA: TGTGCCAGCAGCCCTAGGAGAGGGTTCAGGGGCGGGGAGCTGTTTTTT

D gene: TRBD2
J gene: TRBJ2-7
clone size: -
V gene: TRBV6-2/TRBV6-3
CDR3 protein: CASSYSGQPYEQYF
CDR3 DNA: TGTGCCAGCAGTTATAGCGGGCAGCCCTACGAGCAGTACTTC

D gene: -
J gene: TRBJ1-2
clone size: -
V gene: TRBV2
CDR3 protein: CASSEALRGSVVGYGYTF
CDR3 DNA: TGTGCCAGCAGTGAAGCGCTTCGGGGGTCGGTCGTAGGCTATGGCTACACCTTC

D gene: TRBD2
J gene: TRBJ2-3
clone size: few
V gene: TRBV7-9
CDR3 protein: CASSSLAGEIQDTQYF
CDR3 DNA: TGTGCCAGCAGCTCCCTTGCGGGAGAGATACAGGATACGCAGTATTTT

D gene: -
J gene: TRBJ1-2
clone size: -
V gene: TRBV7-6
CDR3 protein: CASSQQVANYGYTF
CDR3 DNA: TGTGCCAGCAGCCAACAGGTCGCTAACTATGGCTACACCTTC

D gene: -
J gene: TRBJ1-2
clone size: -
V gene: TRBV6-4
CDR3 protein: CASTPGGGGHYGYTF
CDR3 DNA: TGTGCCAGCACCCCAGGTGGCGGGGGACACTATGGCTACACCTTC

D gene: -
J gene: TRBJ2-2
clone size: -
V gene: TRBV5-1
CDR3 protein: CASSFRGTNTGELFF
CDR3 DNA: TGCGCCAGCAGCTTTCGCGGAACCAACACCGGGGAGCTGTTTTTT

D gene: TRBD1
J gene: TRBJ1-2
clone size: -
V gene: TRBV9
CDR3 protein: CASSVGALKGAGYTF
CDR3 DNA: TGTGCCAGCAGCGTAGGGGCCCTCAAGGGGGCTGGCTACACCTTC

D gene: TRBD1
J gene: TRBJ2-3
clone size: -
V gene: TRBV2
CDR3 protein: CASKEPQGVDTQYF
CDR3 DNA: TGTGCCAGCAAGGAGCCACAGGGGGTCGATACGCAGTATTTT

D gene: -
J gene: TRBJ1-3
clone size: -
V gene: TRBV5-4
CDR3 protein: CASSRQTGNTIYF
CDR3 DNA: TGTGCCAGCAGTCGACAGACAGGAAACACCATATATTTT

D gene: TRBD1
J gene: TRBJ1-3
clone size: once
V gene: TRBV5-6
CDR3 protein: CASTKRQGGYGNTIYF
CDR3 DNA: TGTGCCAGCACCAAGCGACAGGGAGGTTACGGAAACACCATATATTTT

D gene: TRBD1
J gene: TRBJ1-1
clone size: -
V gene: TRBV12-5
CDR3 protein: CASGGQGNTEAFF
CDR3 DNA: TGTGCTAGTGGGGGACAGGGGAACACTGAAGCTTTCTTT

D gene: -
J gene: TRBJ2-7
clone size: -
V gene: TRBV7-9
CDR3 protein: CASSSFRKTYEQYF
CDR3 DNA: TGTGCCAGCAGCTCCTTCAGGAAAACCTACGAGCAGTACTTC

D gene: -
J gene: TRBJ1-6
clone size: -
V gene: TRBV21-1
CDR3 protein: CASSKMESSYNSPLHF
CDR3 DNA: TGTGCCAGCAGCAAAATGGAGAGCTCCTATAATTCACCCCTCCACTTT

D gene: -
J gene: TRBJ1-2
clone size: -
V gene: TRBV6-6
CDR3 protein: CASRRSLRGANYGYTF
CDR3 DNA: TGTGCCAGCAGACGATCTCTAAGGGGCGCTAACTATGGCTACACCTTC

D gene: -
J gene: TRBJ2-2
clone size: -
V gene: TRBV6-1
CDR3 protein: CASSEAGGSTGELFF
CDR3 DNA: TGTGCCAGCAGTGAAGCGGGAGGAAGCACCGGGGAGCTGTTTTTT

D gene: TRBD1
J gene: TRBJ2-5
clone size: -
V gene: TRBV30
CDR3 protein: CAWSVQGGRETQYF
CDR3 DNA: TGTGCCTGGAGTGTACAAGGGGGCCGAGAGACCCAGTACTTC

D gene: TRBD1
J gene: TRBJ1-5
clone size: -
V gene: TRBV28
CDR3 protein: CASRHERARRGGDHQPQHF
CDR3 DNA: TGTGCCAGCAGACACGAAAGGGCACGGAGAGGGGGCGACCATCAGCCCCAGCATTTT

D gene: -
J gene: TRBJ1-5
clone size: -
V gene: TRBV27
CDR3 protein: CASSLEFFSGECNQPQHF
CDR3 DNA: TGTGCCAGCAGTTTAGAGTTCTTCTCGGGGGAGTGCAATCAGCCCCAGCATTTT

D gene: -
J gene: TRBJ1-1
clone size: -
V gene: TRBV2
CDR3 protein: CASSSGNTEAFF
CDR3 DNA: TGTGCCAGCAGCTCGGGGAACACTGAAGCTTTCTTT

D gene: TRBD1
J gene: TRBJ2-5
clone size: -
V gene: TRBV7-3
CDR3 protein: CASSPSHLGQGGETQYF
CDR3 DNA: TGTGCCAGCAGCCCTAGTCATTTGGGACAGGGTGGAGAGACCCAGTACTTC

D gene: TRBD2
J gene: TRBJ2-1
clone size: -
V gene: TRBV10-1
CDR3 protein: CASSVSRGSGRNEQFF
CDR3 DNA: TGCGCCAGCAGTGTCTCCCGGGGTAGCGGGAGAAATGAGCAGTTCTTC